This TCR beta chain appears in the sequencing data of a study of T cell repertoires in cytomegalovirus infection. Whole-study context: CMV infection together with matching HLA type was indicated by public TCR beta signatures.

This clonotype came up many times. What it binds is not known. TCRdb analysed the reads with MiXCR anew, one entry per CDR3 protein. This sample carries 500,000 or so distinct CDR3 sequences, 16% of them seen once, and the ten largest clones take roughly 25%. Study observations and caveats: HLA-C-restricted TCR beta clonotypes specific for CMV led the ex vivo response.

What was sequenced was CD8+ T cells from PBMCs. This sequence was found in a human donor in good health (CMV status not recorded). Some clones in this sample may be carry-over from other donors' samples.

CDR3 DNA: TGTGCCAGCAGCCAACACCCTGGACTAGCGAATTACAATGAGCAGTTCTTC. Residues: CASSQHPGLANYNEQFF. The chain is built from TRBV14 and TRBJ2-1; 9 positions agree with TRBD2. CDR1 is SGHDN and CDR2 is FVKESK in the germline V gene. The CDR3 has 17 residues. V lost 2 bases, J lost 4 bases, and 9 bases stayed unmatched.